The clone carrying this TCR beta chain is labeled medium-sized (0.01 to 0.1%). These data come from a study of circulating CD8 cells and anti-PD-1 response in melanoma. Using approximately 16 ng of total RNA, TCR libraries were made with the QIAseq Immune Repertoire TCR panel. Each CDR3 protein gets one entry after TCRdb re-called the reads with MiXCR. The table lists 1,500 to 2,500 distinct CDR3 sequences, about 7% of them singletons. Four subsets defined by PD-1 and/or TIGIT were sorted from live CD3+CD8+TCRalphabeta+ cells. The CDR3 has 16 amino acids. V was pared by 2 bases and J by 6 bases, with 17 bases between. Germline V gene lookup returns CDR1 SGHDT and CDR2 YYEEEE.

This sequence was found in a human donor with melanoma. Sequenced material: CD8+ T cells from PBMCs, taken at baseline or after one month of anti-PD-1 therapy (not recorded which). The gene calls are TRBV5-6 and TRBJ2-2; perhaps TRBD1 as D (6 bases). The DNA of the CDR3 is TGTGCCAGCAGCTTATACGGAGCAGGGGTGGCCGGGGAGCTGTTTTTT. Its protein product is CASSLYGAGVAGELFF.